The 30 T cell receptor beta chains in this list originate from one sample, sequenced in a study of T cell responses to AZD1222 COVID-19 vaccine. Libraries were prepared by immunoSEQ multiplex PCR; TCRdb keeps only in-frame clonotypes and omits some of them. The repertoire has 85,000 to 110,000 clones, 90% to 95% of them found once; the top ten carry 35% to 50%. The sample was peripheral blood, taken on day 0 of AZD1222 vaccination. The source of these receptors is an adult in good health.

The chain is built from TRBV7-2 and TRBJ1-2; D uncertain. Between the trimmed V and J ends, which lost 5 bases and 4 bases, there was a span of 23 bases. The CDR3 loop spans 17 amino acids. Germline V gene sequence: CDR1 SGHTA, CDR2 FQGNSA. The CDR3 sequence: CASSLGGTGLEGYGYTF. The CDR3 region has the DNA TGTGCCAGCAGCCTCGGTGGCACTGGGTTAGAGGGCTATGGCTACACCTTC.

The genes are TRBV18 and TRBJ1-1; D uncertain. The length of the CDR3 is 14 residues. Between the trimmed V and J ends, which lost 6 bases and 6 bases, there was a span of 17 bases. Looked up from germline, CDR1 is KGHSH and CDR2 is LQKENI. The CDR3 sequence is CASSLLAGEAEAFF. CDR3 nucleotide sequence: TGTGCCAGCTCTCTTCTTGCCGGCGAGGCTGAAGCTTTCTTT. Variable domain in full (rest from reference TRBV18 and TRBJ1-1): NAGVMQNPRHLVRRRGQEARLRCSPMKGHSHVYWYRQLPEEGLKFMVYLQKENIIDESGMPKERFSAEFPKEGPSILRIQQVVRGDSAAYFCASSLLAGEAEAFFGQGTRLTVV.

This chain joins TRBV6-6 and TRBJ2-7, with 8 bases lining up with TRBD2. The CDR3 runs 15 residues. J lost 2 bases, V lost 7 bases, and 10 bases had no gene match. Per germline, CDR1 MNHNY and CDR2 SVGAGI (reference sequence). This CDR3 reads CASNPDGRDTYEQYF. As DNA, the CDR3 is TGTGCCAGCAACCCGGACGGGAGGGATACCTACGAGCAGTACTTC.

CDR3 sequence: CASPPSEQGKNTEAFF. The CDR3 DNA follows: TGTGCCAGCCCCCCCTCCGAGCAAGGGAAGAACACTGAAGCTTTCTTT. This sequence joins TRBV28 and TRBJ1-1; D ambiguous. Trimming removed 8 bases at V and 1 base at J, with 20 bases between. The germline CDR1 and CDR2 sequences are MDHEN and SYDVKM. This CDR3 is built from 16 residues.

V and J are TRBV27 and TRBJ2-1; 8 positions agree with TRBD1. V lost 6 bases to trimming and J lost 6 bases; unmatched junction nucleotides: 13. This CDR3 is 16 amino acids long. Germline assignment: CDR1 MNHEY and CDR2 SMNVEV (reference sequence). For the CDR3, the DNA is TGTGCCAGCAGAAGACTGACAGGGGTCACAATCAATGAGCAGTTCTTC. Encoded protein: CASRRLTGVTINEQFF.

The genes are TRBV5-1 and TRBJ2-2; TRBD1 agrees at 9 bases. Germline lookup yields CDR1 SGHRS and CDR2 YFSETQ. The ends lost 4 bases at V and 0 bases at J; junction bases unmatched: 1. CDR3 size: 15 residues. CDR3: CASSRDRANTGELFF. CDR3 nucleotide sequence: TGCGCCAGCAGCCGGGACAGGGCGAACACCGGGGAGCTGTTTTTT.

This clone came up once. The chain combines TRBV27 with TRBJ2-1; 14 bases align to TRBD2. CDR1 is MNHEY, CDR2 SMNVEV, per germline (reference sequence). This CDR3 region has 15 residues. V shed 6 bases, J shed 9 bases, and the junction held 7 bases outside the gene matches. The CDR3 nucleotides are TGTGCCAGCAGGCCGGGACTAGCGGGAGTGAGTGAGCAGTTCTTC. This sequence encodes CASRPGLAGVSEQFF.

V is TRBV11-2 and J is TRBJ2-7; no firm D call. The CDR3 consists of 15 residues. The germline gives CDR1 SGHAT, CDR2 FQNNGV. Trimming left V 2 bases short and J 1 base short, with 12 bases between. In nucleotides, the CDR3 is TGTGCCAGCAGCTTAAATCCTGTCGGGTCCTACGAGCAGTACTTC. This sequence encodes CASSLNPVGSYEQYF.

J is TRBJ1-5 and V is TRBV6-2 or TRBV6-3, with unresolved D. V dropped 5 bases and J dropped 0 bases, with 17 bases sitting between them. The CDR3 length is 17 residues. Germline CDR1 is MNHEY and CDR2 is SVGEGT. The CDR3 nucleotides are TGTGCCAGCAGTCCCTCTCGACACATCAATAGCAATCAGCCCCAGCATTTT. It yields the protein CASSPSRHINSNQPQHF.

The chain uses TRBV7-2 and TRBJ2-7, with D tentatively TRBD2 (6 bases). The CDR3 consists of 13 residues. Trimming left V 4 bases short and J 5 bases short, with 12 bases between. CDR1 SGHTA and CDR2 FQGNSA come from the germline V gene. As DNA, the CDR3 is TGTGCCAGCAGCTCGGGCTCGGGGGACGAGCAGTACTTC. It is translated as CASSSGSGDEQYF.

The CDR3 DNA is TGTGCCAGCAGCCCTACTGGGGCTAGCGGAGAGCAGTACTTC. Translated: CASSPTGASGEQYF. The chain couples TRBV7-2 to TRBJ2-7, with 7 bases fitting TRBD2. V dropped 5 bases and J dropped 7; count of bases not matched to a gene: 11. Germline CDR1 reads SGHTA; CDR2 reads FQGNSA. This CDR3 is built from 14 residues.

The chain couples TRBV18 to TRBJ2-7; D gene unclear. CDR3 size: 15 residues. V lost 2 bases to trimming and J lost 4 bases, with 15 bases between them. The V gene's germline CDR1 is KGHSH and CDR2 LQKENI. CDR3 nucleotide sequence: TGTGCCAGCTCACCATTGGGTCCGGGCCAATACGAGCAGTACTTC. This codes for CASSPLGPGQYEQYF.

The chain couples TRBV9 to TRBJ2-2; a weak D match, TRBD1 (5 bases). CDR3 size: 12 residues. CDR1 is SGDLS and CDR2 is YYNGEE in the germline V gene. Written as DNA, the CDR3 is TGTCCTGGCAGGGATAACACCGGGGAGCTGTTTTTT. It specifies CPGRDNTGELFF. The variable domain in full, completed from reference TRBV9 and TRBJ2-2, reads DSGVTQTPKHLITATGQRVTLRCSPRSGDLSVYWYQQSLDQGLQFLIQYYNGEERAKGNILERFSAQQFPDLHSELNLSSLELGDSALYFCPGRDNTGELFFGEGSRLTVL.

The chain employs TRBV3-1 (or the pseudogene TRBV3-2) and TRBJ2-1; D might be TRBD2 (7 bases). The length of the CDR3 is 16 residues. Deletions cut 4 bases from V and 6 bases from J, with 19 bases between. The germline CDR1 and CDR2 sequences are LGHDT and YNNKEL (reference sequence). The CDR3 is CASSRPGAGAGNEQFF. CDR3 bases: TGTGCCAGCAGCCGGCCAGGGGCGGGAGCCGGCAATGAGCAGTTCTTC.

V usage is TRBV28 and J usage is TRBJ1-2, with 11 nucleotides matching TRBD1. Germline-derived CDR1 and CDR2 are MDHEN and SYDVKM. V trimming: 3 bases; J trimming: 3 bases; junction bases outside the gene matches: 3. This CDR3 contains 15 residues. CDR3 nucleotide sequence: TGTGCCAGCAGTTTGAGGACAGGGGGCGACTATGGCTACACCTTC. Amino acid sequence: CASSLRTGGDYGYTF.

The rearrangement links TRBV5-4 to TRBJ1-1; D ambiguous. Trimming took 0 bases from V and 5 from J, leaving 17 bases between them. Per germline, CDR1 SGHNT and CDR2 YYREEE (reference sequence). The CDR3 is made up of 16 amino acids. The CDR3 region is CASSLDGVSVSTEAFF. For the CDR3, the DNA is TGTGCCAGCAGCTTGGATGGGGTGTCGGTGTCTACTGAAGCTTTCTTT.

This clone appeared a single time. The CDR3 nucleotides read TGTGCCAGCAGCAAGAGAGCGGGAGCGGCCGAGCAGTACTTC. Protein: CASSKRAGAAEQYF. J is TRBJ2-7 and V is TRBV7-2; TRBD2 matches at 8 bases. J lost 6 bases, V lost 5 bases, and 9 bases had no gene match. The germline V gene encodes CDR1 SGHTA and CDR2 FQGNSA. This CDR3 is 14 amino acids long.

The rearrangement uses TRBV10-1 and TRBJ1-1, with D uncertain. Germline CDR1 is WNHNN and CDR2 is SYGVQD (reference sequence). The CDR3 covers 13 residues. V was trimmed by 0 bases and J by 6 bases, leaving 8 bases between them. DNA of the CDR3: TGCGCCAGCAGTGAGTCTGTAGGCGCTGAAGCTTTCTTT. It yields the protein CASSESVGAEAFF.

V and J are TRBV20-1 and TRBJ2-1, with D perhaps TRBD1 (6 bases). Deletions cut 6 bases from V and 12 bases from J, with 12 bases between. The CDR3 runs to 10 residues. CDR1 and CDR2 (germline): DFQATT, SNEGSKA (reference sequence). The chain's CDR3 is CSAAVRGQFF. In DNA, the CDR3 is TGCAGTGCCGCGGTCAGGGGGCAGTTCTTC.

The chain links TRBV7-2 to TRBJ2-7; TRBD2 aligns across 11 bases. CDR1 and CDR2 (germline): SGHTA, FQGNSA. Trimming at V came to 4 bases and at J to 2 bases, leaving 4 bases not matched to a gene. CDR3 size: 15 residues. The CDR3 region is CASSSGLAATYEQYF. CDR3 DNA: TGTGCCAGCAGCTCGGGACTAGCGGCGACCTACGAGCAGTACTTC.

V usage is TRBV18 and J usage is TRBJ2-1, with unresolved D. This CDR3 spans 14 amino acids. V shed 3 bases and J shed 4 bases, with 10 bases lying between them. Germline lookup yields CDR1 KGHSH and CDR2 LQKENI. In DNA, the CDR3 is TGTGCCAGCTCACCGTCACAGTCGTACAATGAGCAGTTCTTC. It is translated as CASSPSQSYNEQFF.

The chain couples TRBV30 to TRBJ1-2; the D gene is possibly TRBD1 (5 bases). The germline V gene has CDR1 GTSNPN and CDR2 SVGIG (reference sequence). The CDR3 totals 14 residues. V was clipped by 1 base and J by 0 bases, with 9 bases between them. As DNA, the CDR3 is TGTGCCTGGAGTGATCAGGGACCTAACTATGGCTACACCTTC. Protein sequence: CAWSDQGPNYGYTF.

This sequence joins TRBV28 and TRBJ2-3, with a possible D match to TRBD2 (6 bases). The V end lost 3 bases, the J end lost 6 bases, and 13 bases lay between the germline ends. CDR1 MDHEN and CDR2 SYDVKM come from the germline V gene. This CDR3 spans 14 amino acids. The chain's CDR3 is CASSFRGGRDTQYF. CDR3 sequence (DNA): TGTGCCAGCAGTTTCCGCGGAGGGAGGGATACGCAGTATTTT.

In DNA form, the CDR3 reads TGTGCCAGCAGCTTGGGGTCAGGGGCCTACGAGCAGTACTTC. It translates to CASSLGSGAYEQYF. The chain links TRBV5-4 to TRBJ2-7; D is perhaps TRBD1 (6 bases). The ends were cut back, 0 bases at V and 2 bases at J, with 9 bases in the middle. This CDR3 region has 14 residues. Germline V gives CDR1 SGHNT, CDR2 YYREEE (reference sequence).

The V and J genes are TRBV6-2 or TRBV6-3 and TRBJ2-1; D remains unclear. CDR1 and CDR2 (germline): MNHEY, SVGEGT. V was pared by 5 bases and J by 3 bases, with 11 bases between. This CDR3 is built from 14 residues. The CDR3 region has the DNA TGTGCCAGCAGTCCGCCGGCTGACTACAATGAGCAGTTCTTC. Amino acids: CASSPPADYNEQFF.

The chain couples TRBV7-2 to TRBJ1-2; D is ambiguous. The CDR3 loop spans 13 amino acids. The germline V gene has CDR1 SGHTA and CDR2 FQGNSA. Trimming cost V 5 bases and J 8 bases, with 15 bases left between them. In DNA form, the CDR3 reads TGTGCCAGCAGCCAACCCCTGGAGGGAGGCTACACCTTC. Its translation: CASSQPLEGGYTF.

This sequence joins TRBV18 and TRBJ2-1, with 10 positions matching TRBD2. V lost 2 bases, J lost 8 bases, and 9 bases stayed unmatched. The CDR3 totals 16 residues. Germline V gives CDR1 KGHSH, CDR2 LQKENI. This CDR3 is CASSPRAGGPTDEQFF. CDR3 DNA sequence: TGTGCCAGCTCACCAAGAGCGGGAGGGCCGACTGATGAGCAGTTCTTC.

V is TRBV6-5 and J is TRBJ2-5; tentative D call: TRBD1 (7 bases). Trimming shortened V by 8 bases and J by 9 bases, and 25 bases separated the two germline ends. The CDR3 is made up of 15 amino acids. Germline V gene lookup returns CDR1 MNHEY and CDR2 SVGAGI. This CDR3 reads CASRSDSAGQRAQYF. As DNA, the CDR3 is TGTGCCAGCCGTTCCGACTCGGCGGGACAGAGGGCCCAGTACTTC.

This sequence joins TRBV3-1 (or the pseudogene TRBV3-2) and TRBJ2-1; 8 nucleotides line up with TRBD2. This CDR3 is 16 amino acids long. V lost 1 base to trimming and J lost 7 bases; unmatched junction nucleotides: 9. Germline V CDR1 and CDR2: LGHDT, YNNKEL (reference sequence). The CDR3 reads CASSQGRSGSRNEQFF. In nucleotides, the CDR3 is TGTGCCAGCAGCCAAGGACGGAGCGGGAGCAGGAATGAGCAGTTCTTC.

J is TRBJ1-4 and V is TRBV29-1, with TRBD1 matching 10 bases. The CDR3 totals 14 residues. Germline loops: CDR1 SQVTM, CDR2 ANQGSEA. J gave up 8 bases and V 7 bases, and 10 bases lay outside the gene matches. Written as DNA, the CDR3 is TGCAGCGGGACCGGGACAGGGGTAGGCGAAAAACTGTTTTTT. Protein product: CSGTGTGVGEKLFF.